Following are 9 T cell receptor beta chains from one sample sequenced in a study of blood T cell repertoires in COVID-19. Here immunoSEQ multiplex PCR was the method, and the copy in TCRdb shows in-frame clones only, minus some. The top ten hold around 9% of the sample, which has a few hundred thousand clones, roughly 86% seen once. Sequencing was carried out using PBMCs or T cells enriched from blood (not recorded which). The source is a woman in her 30s who had recovered from COVID-19.

The V and J genes are TRBV5-1 and TRBJ2-2; 9 bases fit TRBD1. Per the germline V gene, CDR1 is SGHRS and CDR2 is YFSETQ. This CDR3 comprises 16 residues. Trimming removed 3 bases from V and 4 bases from J; junction bases left unmatched: 7. The CDR3 DNA reads TGCGCCAGCAGCTCGGACGGGACAGGGACCACCGGGGAGCTGTTTTTT. The encoded protein is CASSSDGTGTTGELFF.

This CDR3 is CASSYSKRPTGEQFF. CDR3 DNA sequence: TGTGCCAGCAGTTACTCGAAGCGACCCACCGGGGAGCAGTTCTTC. The V gene is TRBV6-2 or TRBV6-3, the J gene TRBJ2-1; D not certain. In germline, CDR1 is MNHEY, CDR2 SVGEGT. V shed 0 bases and J shed 10 bases, with 16 bases lying between them. This CDR3 has 15 residues.

This sequence joins TRBV28 and TRBJ1-5; 7 bases agree with TRBD1. CDR1 and CDR2 from the germline V gene are MDHEN and SYDVKM. The J segment lost 0 bases and the V segment lost 5 bases, leaving 7 bases of the junction unmatched. The CDR3 consists of 16 residues. In nucleotides, the CDR3 is TGTGCCAGCAGTCAGACAGGGTCCCTTAGCAATCAGCCCCAGCATTTT. It translates to CASSQTGSLSNQPQHF. The full variable domain, with the rest looked up from reference TRBV28 and TRBJ1-5, is DVKVTQSSRYLVKRTGEKVFLECVQDMDHENMFWYRQDPGLGLRLIYFSYDVKMKEKGDIPEGYSVSREKKERFSLILESASTNQTSMYLCASSQTGSLSNQPQHFGDGTRLSIL.

In regard to this clone: The sample holds other DNA sequences that translate to the same CDR3. The V call is TRBV3-1 (or the pseudogene TRBV3-2), the J call TRBJ1-5; 9 positions agree with TRBD1. V lost 3 bases to trimming and J lost 7 bases; unmatched junction nucleotides: 1. The germline V gene has CDR1 LGHDT and CDR2 YNNKEL (reference sequence). This CDR3 comprises 13 residues. The CDR3, as DNA: TGTGCCAGCAGCCAGGACAGGGGACAGCCCCAGCATTTT. Translating it yields CASSQDRGQPQHF.

This sequence joins TRBV27 and TRBJ1-1; tentatively, D is TRBD1 (5 bases). With 2 bases removed from V and 10 bases from J, the gap between germline ends came to 14 bases. The CDR3 length is 13 residues. Germline CDR1 and CDR2: MNHEY and SMNVEV (reference sequence). CDR3: CASSLNPQGGAFF. Written as DNA, the CDR3 is TGTGCCAGCAGTTTAAACCCCCAGGGAGGAGCTTTCTTT.

This sequence joins TRBV7-2 and TRBJ2-5, with 7 positions matching TRBD1. After removal of 4 bases from V and 5 bases from J, the junction contained 4 bases not matched to a gene. The germline gives CDR1 SGHTA, CDR2 FQGNSA. The CDR3 contains 13 residues. CDR3 residues: CASSYQGEETQYF. CDR3 nucleotides: TGTGCCAGCAGCTATCAGGGGGAGGAGACCCAGTACTTC.

This clone was recorded a few times. The chain has TRBV3-1 (or the pseudogene TRBV3-2) and TRBJ1-2, with D maybe TRBD1 (6 bases). Germline V gene data show CDR1 as LGHDT and CDR2 as YNNKEL (reference sequence). The CDR3 is 16 residues long. Trimming removed 2 bases at V and 6 bases at J, with 19 bases between. In nucleotides, the CDR3 is TGTGCCAGCAGCCAAAGTGGGCTGAGGGGGTTCAATGGCTACACCTTC. It specifies CASSQSGLRGFNGYTF.

The rearrangement links TRBV5-4 to TRBJ2-3; TRBD2 matches 7 bases. Trimming removed 4 bases from V and 14 bases from J; junction bases left unmatched: 10. The CDR3 length is 12 residues. Germline V CDR1 and CDR2: SGHNT, YYREEE (reference sequence). The CDR3 DNA follows: TGTGCCAGCAGCCTACGGGGAGGGTGGTGGTATTTT. Translating it yields CASSLRGGWWYF.

This clone has a single count. The CDR3 nucleotides read TGTGCCAGCAGCCCCCCGGGAGCGGGGACCTACGAGCAGTACTTC. Its translation: CASSPPGAGTYEQYF. This chain joins TRBV6-2 or TRBV6-3 and TRBJ2-7; TRBD2 matches 7 bases. The V and J ends lost 6 bases and 2 bases, in that order; junction bases with no gene match: 10. The germline V gene encodes CDR1 MNHEY and CDR2 SVGEGT. CDR3 length equals 15 residues.